The clone carrying this T cell receptor (beta chain) showed up many times. Its antigen is not known. CDR3 size: 12 residues. CDR1 and CDR2 from the germline V gene are SGHDT and YYEEEE. Between the trimmed V and J ends, which lost 3 bases and 11 bases, there was a span of 14 bases. This sample is drawn from a study of regulatory T cells in long-lasting Graves disease. Study-level results: Patients with persistent disease showed a bias toward TRBV28, TRBJ1-2 and TRBJ2-5.

Time point described: newly diagnosed GD, antithyroid drugs for less than 3 months. RNA from PBMCs was the source of the TCR library. Arm-PCR of CDR3 regions with iRepertoire HTBI primers generated TCR beta libraries. MiXCR, run by TCRdb on the multiplex PCR reads, gives a single entry per CDR3 protein. The sample contains hundreds of thousands of distinct CDR3 sequences, 16% of which appear only once. This sample was also put to use in a study of T cells in Graves' hyperthyroidism and ophthalmopathy. From that second work: TCR CDR3 underwent first-round RT-PCR with the HTBI primer set. Expanded thyroid clonotypes (above 0.001) were mostly also found in blood. A model of 13 V-J pairs discriminated ophthalmopathy from stable hyperthyroidism.

The sequence was obtained from a woman aged 25 to 39 with Graves disease. Sequenced here: peripheral blood mononuclear cells (PBMCs), sampled at new diagnosis, from a patient treated with antithyroid drugs. This chain links TRBV5-6 with TRBJ1-1; D uncertain. The CDR3 bases are TGTGCCAGCAGCTCGGGCAACTCAGTGGCTTTCTTT. Its translation is CASSSGNSVAFF.